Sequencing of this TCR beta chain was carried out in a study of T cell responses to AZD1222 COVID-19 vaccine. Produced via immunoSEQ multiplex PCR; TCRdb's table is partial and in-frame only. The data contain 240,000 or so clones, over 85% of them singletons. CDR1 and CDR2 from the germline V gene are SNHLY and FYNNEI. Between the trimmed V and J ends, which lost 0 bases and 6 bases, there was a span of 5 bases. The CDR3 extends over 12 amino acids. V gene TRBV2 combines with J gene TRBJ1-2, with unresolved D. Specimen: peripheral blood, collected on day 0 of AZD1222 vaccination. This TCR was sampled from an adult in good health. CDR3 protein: CASSEAADGYTF. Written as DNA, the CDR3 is TGTGCCAGCAGTGAAGCGGCGGATGGCTACACCTTC.